Listed here is a single T cell receptor beta chain. Germline loops: CDR1 GTSNPN, CDR2 SVGIG (reference sequence). The CDR3 is made up of 15 amino acids. Trimming removed 3 bases from V and 4 bases from J; junction bases left unmatched: 9. The sample is drawn from a study of blood T cell repertoires in COVID-19. For the study at large: The cDNA or gDNA used as material had been derived from T cells, B-cell-depleted T cells, or PBMCs.

How the authors handled the data: Estimation of nucleated cell counts relied on the amplification of reference gene primers. Profiling relied on immunoSEQ multiplex PCR, and the TCRdb table lists in-frame clones only, not all of them. From that table come the V and J calls and clone size; the DNA was used to work out D and trimming. This sample has around 70,000 clones, with 80% to 90% found just once. The material sequenced was peripheral blood. The chain couples TRBV30 to TRBJ1-2; the match to TRBD1 covers 9 bases. The origin of this receptor is a man aged 50 to 59 with active COVID-19. The CDR3 nucleotides are TGTGCCTGGAGGGAGGGACAGGGCCTATTCTATGGCTACACCTTC. The encoded protein is CAWREGQGLFYGYTF.